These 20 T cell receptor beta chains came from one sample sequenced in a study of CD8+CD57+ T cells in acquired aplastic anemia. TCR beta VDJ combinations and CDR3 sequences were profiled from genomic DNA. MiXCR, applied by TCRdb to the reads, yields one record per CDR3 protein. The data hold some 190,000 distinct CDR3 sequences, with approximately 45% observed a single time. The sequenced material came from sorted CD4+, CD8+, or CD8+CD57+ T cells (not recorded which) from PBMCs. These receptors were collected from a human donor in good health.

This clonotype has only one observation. The CDR3 DNA sequence: TGTGCCAGTAGTATAGATCTTCCAGGACAGGGGAACAGCTATGGCTACACCTTC. Translation: CASSIDLPGQGNSYGYTF. This chain uses TRBV19 with TRBJ1-2; 9 bases map to TRBD1. The CDR3 spans 18 residues. V was clipped by 0 bases and J by 4 bases; unmatched bases: 12. CDR1 LNHDA and CDR2 SQIVND come from the germline V gene (reference sequence).

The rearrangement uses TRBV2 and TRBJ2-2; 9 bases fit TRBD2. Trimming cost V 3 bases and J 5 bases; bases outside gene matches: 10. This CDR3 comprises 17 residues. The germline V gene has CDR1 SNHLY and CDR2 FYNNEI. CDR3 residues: CASSEGLAGSHTGELFF. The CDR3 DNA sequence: TGTGCCAGCAGTGAGGGGCTAGCGGGGAGCCATACCGGGGAGCTGTTTTTT.

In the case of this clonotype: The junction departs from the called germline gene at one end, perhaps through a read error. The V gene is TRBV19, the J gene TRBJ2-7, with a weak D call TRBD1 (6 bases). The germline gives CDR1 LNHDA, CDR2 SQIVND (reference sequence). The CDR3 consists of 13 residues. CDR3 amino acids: CASSRGRFYERYF. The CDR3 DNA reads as TGTGCCAGCAGCAGGGGACGATTCTACGAGCGGTACTTC.

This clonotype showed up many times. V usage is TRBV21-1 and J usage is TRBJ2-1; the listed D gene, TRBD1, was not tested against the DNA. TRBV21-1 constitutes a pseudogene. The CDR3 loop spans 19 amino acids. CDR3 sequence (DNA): TGTGCCAGCAGCAAAGCGATTTTGGGACAGGGGGGTCTATACGATGAGCAGTTCTTC. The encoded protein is CASSKAILGQGGLYDEQFF.

The CDR3 sequence is CASQGAPAYEQYF. The DNA for the CDR3 is TGTGCCAGCCAGGGGGCCCCCGCCTACGAGCAGTACTTC. The V call is TRBV7-9, the J call TRBJ2-7, with 8 bases matching TRBD1. The V gene end was trimmed by 8 bases and the J gene end by 2 bases; junction bases not matched to a gene: 5. The CDR3 sequence is 13 residues long. Germline V gene sequence: CDR1 SEHNR, CDR2 FQNEAQ (reference sequence).

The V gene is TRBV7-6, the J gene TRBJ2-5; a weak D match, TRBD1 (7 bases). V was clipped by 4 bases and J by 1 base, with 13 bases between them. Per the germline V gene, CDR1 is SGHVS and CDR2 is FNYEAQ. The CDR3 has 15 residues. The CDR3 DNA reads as TGTGCCAGCAGCTCAGGCGGGACAGCCCAAGAGACCCAGTACTTC. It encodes CASSSGGTAQETQYF.

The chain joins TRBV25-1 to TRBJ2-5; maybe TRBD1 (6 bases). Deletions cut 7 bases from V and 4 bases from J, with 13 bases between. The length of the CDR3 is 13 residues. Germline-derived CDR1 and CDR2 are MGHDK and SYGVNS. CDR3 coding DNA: TGTGCCAGCACCAACGTAGGGGGAGAGACCCAGTACTTC. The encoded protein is CASTNVGGETQYF.

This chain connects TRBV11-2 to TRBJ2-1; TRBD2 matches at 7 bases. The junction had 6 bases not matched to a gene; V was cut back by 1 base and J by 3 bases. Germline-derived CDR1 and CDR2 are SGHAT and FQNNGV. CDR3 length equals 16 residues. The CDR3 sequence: CASSLGGWGGYNEQFF. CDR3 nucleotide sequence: TGTGCCAGCAGCTTAGGAGGATGGGGGGGCTACAATGAGCAGTTCTTC.

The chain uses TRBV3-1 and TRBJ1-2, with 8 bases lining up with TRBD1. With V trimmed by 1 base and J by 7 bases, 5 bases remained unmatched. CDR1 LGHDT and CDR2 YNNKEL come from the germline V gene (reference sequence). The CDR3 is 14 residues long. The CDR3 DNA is TGTGCCAGCAGCCAAGTAACAGGGGGTGGTGGCTACACCTTC. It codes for CASSQVTGGGGYTF.

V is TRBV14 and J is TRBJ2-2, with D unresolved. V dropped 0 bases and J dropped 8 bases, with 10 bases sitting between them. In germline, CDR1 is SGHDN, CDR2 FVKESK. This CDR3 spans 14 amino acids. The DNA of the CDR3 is TGTGCCAGCAGCCAAGAAATAACACGAGGGGAGCTGTTTTTT. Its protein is CASSQEITRGELFF.

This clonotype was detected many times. CDR3 region: CSALPILDEQYF. CDR3 nucleotides: TGCAGTGCTCTCCCCATTCTTGACGAGCAGTACTTC. The chain is built from TRBV20-1 and TRBJ2-7, with no clear D. The germline CDR1 and CDR2 sequences are DFQATT and SNEGSKA (reference sequence). This CDR3 has 12 amino acids. V was trimmed by 5 bases and J by 5 bases, leaving 13 bases between them.

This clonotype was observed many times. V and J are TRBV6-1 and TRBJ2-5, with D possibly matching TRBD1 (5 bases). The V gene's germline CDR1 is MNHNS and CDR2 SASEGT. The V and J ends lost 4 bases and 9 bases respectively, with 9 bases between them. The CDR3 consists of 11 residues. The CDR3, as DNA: TGTGCCAGCAGTGTTCAGGGCCCCCAGTACTTC. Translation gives CASSVQGPQYF.

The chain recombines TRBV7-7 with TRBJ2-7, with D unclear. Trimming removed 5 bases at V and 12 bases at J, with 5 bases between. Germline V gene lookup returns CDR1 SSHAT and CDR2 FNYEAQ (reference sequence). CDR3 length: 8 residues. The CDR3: CASSPRYV. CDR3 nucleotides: TGTGCCAGCAGCCCCCGGTACGTC.

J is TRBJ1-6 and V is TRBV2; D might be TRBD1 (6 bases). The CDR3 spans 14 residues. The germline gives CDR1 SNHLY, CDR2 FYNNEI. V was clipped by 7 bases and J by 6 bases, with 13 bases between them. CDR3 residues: CASTTRTVNSPLHF. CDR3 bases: TGTGCCAGCACCACCCGGACAGTTAATTCACCCCTCCACTTT.

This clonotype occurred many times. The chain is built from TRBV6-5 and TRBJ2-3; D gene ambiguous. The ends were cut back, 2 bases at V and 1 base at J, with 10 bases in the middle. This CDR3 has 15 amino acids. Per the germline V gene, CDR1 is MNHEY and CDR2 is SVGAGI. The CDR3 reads CASSYRADGTDTQYF. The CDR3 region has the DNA TGTGCCAGCAGTTACAGGGCAGACGGCACAGATACGCAGTATTTT.

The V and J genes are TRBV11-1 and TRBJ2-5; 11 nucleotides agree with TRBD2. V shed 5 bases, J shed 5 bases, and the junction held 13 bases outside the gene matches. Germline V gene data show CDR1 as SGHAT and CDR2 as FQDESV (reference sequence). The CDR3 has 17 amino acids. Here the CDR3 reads CASSPASGRSGEETQYF. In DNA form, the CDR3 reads TGTGCCAGCAGCCCAGCTAGCGGGAGGAGTGGGGAGGAGACCCAGTACTTC. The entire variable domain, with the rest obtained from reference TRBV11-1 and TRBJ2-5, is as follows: EAEVAQSPRYKITEKSQAVAFWCDPISGHATLYWYRQILGQGPELLVQFQDESVVDDSQLPKDRFSAERLKGVDSTLKIQPAELGDSAMYLCASSPASGRSGEETQYFGPGTRLLVL.

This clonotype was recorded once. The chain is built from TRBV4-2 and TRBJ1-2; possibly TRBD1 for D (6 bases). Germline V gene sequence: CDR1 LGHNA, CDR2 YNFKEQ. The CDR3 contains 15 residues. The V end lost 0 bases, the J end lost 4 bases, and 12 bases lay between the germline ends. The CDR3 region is CASSQDEGEGYGYTF. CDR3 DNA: TGTGCCAGCAGCCAAGATGAGGGGGAGGGCTATGGCTACACCTTC.

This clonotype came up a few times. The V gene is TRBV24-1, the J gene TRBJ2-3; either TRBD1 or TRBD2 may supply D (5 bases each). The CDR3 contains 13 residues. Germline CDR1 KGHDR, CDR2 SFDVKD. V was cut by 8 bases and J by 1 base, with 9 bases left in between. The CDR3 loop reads CATTLGGTDTQYF. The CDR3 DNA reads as TGTGCCACCACTCTGGGGGGCACAGATACGCAGTATTTT.

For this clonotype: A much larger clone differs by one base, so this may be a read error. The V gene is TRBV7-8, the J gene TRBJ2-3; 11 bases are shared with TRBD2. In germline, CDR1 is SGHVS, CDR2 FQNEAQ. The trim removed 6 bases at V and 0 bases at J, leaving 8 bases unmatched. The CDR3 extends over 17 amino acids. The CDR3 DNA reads TGTGCCAGCAGTCCCGGGACTAGCGGACATAGCACAGATACGCAGTATTTT. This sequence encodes CASSPGTSGHSTDTQYF.

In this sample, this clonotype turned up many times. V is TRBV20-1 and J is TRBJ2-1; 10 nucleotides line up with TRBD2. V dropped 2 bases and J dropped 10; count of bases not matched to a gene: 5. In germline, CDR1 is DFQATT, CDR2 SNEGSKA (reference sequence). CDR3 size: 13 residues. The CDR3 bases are TGCAGTGCTAGACATGCGACTAGCGGGGAGCAGTTCTTC. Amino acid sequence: CSARHATSGEQFF.